This T cell receptor (beta chain) was identified during a study of blood T cell repertoires in COVID-19. Across the whole study: Spain, Italy and the United States supplied samples that represented acute and convalescent COVID-19. The analysed material was cDNA or gDNA that came from T cells, B-cell-depleted T cells, or PBMCs.

CDR3 size: 12 residues. The V end was cut by 0 bases, the J end by 12 bases, with 12 bases between. Germline V gene lookup returns CDR1 SQVTM and CDR2 ANQGSEA. Per the original data handling: Quantification of nucleated cells was approximated via reference gene primer amplification. Generated by immunoSEQ multiplex PCR, the TCRdb table keeps only in-frame clones and is missing some. The DNA gave D and trimming, while V, J and clone size come from that table. In the table there are some 93,000 clones, 75% to 85% of which are singletons. The V and J genes are TRBV29-1 and TRBJ2-1, with D perhaps TRBD1 (5 bases). The source is a human donor in a cohort sampled during active COVID-19. Material for sequencing was peripheral blood. CDR3 DNA sequence: TGCAGCGTTGAAGATCTGTCCCAGGGGCAGTTCTTC. It encodes CSVEDLSQGQFF.